This TCR beta chain was captured in a study of vaccination and CD4 T cells after COVID-19. Background on the study: Overlapping SARS-CoV-2, HCoV-NL63, HCoV-OC43 and HCoV-229E spike peptides stimulated the cells.

This clonotype was found a few times. What it binds is not known. Treatment indicated: roughly ten-day PBMC culture with coronavirus spike peptide pools or control peptides (ViraFEST assay). ViraFEST grew antigen-specific T cells using peptide pools, then sequenced TCRs. The Oncomine TCR Beta short-read assay was applied to DNA of cultured CD4+ T cells. Cultured CD4+ T cells were the source of extracted genomic DNA. TCRdb processed the PCR reads anew with MiXCR; each CDR3 protein has one entry. The sample holds over 15,000 distinct CDR3 sequences, around two fifths seen once. The sequence was obtained from a human donor who had recovered from COVID-19. Sequenced here: CD4+ T cells from blood, cultured in vitro, sampled after SARS-CoV-2 vaccination.

The CDR3 DNA follows: TGCAGTGCTAGAGTCAAGCGGGAGGGCCGGGTTAAGCAGTATTTT. Translating gives CSARVKREGRVKQYF. The chain recombines TRBV20-1 with TRBJ2-3; 10 positions match TRBD2. Germline V lookup: CDR1 DFQATT, CDR2 SNEGSKA (reference sequence). The CDR3 sequence is 15 residues long. After removal of 1 base from V and 11 bases from J, the junction contained 12 bases not matched to a gene.